This T cell receptor (beta chain) was sequenced in a study of shared clonotypes between healthy human individuals (dated by TCRdb to about 2020). Turning to the overall study: The cohort comprised two women and three men aged 18 to 49 years. For each donor, CD4 naive and CD4 memory were each run on three plates, CD8 naive on two plates, and CD8 memory on one plate. Blood TCR repertoires of 5 or 6 healthy adults were deeply sequenced to estimate repertoire size and the extent of clonotype sharing between individuals. Libraries were prepared and TCR repertoires were sequenced by different laboratories using diverse techniques, in order to increase sequencing depth and limit assay-specific biases. Leukapheresis yielded between about 0.94 and 9.5 billion PBMCs per donor.

CD8 naive samples consisted of CD45RO-negative cells that were positively selected for CCR7, yielding a CD45RA+CCR7+ population without TemRA cells. The donors were healthy, HIV-negative adults with no recently reported acute infections or vaccinations. Every donor was a Caucasian adult living in Nashville, Tennessee, USA. After blood collection by leukapheresis, PBMCs were isolated using Ficoll-Histopaque density gradient centrifugation and then cryopreserved in the vapor phase of liquid nitrogen. Analytical flow cytometry was used to check the purity and quantity of each magnetically sorted T cell population. Genomic DNA was isolated from every sorted fraction and measured by UV absorbance on a Nanodrop 2000c. This clone was seen once. The antigen this receptor binds is unknown. No qualities accompany the bases; no much larger clone lies one base away. Using the deep immunoSEQ assay, TCR CDR3 regions were amplified from genomic DNA by multiplex PCR. Genomic DNA extracted from each cell subset was distributed evenly over all wells of several immunoSEQ 96-well plates, and each plate served as one replicate. For sorted subsets, around 200 ng genomic DNA, equal to about 30,000 T cell genomes, was loaded into each replicate PCR. The purified libraries were quantified using a Qubit 3.0 fluorometer, sized with a Bioanalyzer 2100, and then quantified again using the KAPA Library Quantification kit. Each immunoSEQ 96-well plate was sequenced on its own single-read 150-cycle Illumina NextSeq 550 flow cell. The authors' analysis ran thus. Because the immunoSEQ output held only junctional sequences and lacked quality scores, the filtering could not match the filtering applied to full-length reads. To assign V/J genes and CDR3, sequences were annotated using PyIR, a Python wrapper for IgBLAST v1.9, with IMGT germline references. Reads with weak V/J assignments (E-value above 1e-6), missing CDR3, stop codons, out-of-frame junctions, or ambiguous translated residues were removed. V3J clonotypes were defined as sequences sharing an identical inferred V gene, J gene, and CDR3 amino acid sequence. The percentage overlap between two repertoires was calculated by dividing the number of shared unique clonotypes by the size of the smaller repertoire. Repertoire richness was assessed with RTK rarefaction, the Chao1 estimator, and Recon v2.1 estimates of unobserved clonotypes. For all TCRbeta clonotypes obtained by the gDNA method from four donors, generation probabilities were computed with OLGA. TCRdb re-hosts the immuneACCESS table, in-frame sequences only. Its copies lack some clones; in the studies checked, an unresolved V gene accounts for under half of them, and the cause for the rest is not known. V and J calls plus clone size are reproduced from that table; the DNA served to infer D and trimming. The sample profile shows about 2.2 million clones; 85% to 95% of them were found once. The ten biggest clones cover under 2% of the sample.

Spanning cysteine to phenylalanine, the CDR3 consists of 16 amino acids. The entry retains the CDR3 DNA only, 48 bases that are in frame from base 1. Ends trimmed: V by 6 bases, J by 1 base; bases unmatched to a gene: 10. CDR1 and CDR2 are drawn from the germline V gene (reference sequence): WNHNN, SYGVQD. Overall results and qualifications from the work: Across four donors, roughly 5.4% of naive CD4, over 3% of naive CD8, 2.3% of memory CD4, and under 0.45% of memory CD8 clonotypes were shared. Pairwise subsampling led to the expectation that sequencing depth would affect the degree of clonotype sharing among donors. Only blood was sampled, and tissue TCR repertoires likely differ from those in blood. Compared with non-shared clonotypes, clonotypes shared by all four sorted-subset donors had higher generation probabilities. Naive subsets generally had larger estimated clonotype richness than memory subsets. The genetic and exposure-history diversity represented was limited by the small number of donors. Incomplete sequencing was indicated by rarefaction of sorted-subset datasets, despite the large sequencing depth.

This sequence uses TRBV10-1 and TRBJ1-1, and TRBD1 matches 8 of the central bases. The receptor was derived from a man in his late teens or twenties in good health. Some clones in this sample may be carry-over from other donors' samples. The sample was naive CD8+ T cells from PBMCs. The cell subset or site label on this specimen signifies: CD45RA+CCR7+. CDR3 loop: CASSADRGSGNTEAFF. The nucleotide sequence reads as follows: TGCGCCAGCAGCGCAGACAGGGGTTCGGGGAACACTGAAGCTTTCTTT.